A selection of T cell receptor beta chains follows, all from one sample in a study of blood T cell repertoires in COVID-19. Clones were read by immunoSEQ multiplex PCR, and TCRdb kept only the in-frame ones, dropping some. The data contain 50,000 to 80,000 clones, under 80% of them singletons. Sequenced sample: peripheral blood. Every receptor here comes from a human donor in a cohort sampled during active COVID-19. Both conserved end residues are part of each CDR3. Each record gives: V gene, CDR3 length, D gene, clone size, J gene, CDR3 protein, CDR3 DNA. The D gene is left open where the match is weak. Not every row has a clone size; where given, it reads once, few, many or a size class.

>TRBV7-9|10|.|.|TRBJ1-2
CASSFKGDTF
TGTGCCAGCAGCTTCAAGGGAGACACCTTC
>TRBV2|16|TRBD2|.|TRBJ2-1
CASSDQRGGSYNEQFF
TGTGCCAGCAGCGATCAGCGGGGGGGGTCCTACAATGAGCAGTTCTTC
>TRBV18|18|.|.|TRBJ2-6
CASSPLTSAGPGANVLTF
TGTGCCAGCTCACCCTTGACTAGTGCTGGGCCTGGGGCCAACGTCCTGACTTTC
>TRBV5-1|19|.|.|TRBJ2-6
CASSFQQGSRVAGANVLTF
TGCGCCAGCAGCTTTCAACAGGGTTCAAGGGTTGCTGGGGCCAACGTCCTGACTTTC
>TRBV5-1|14|.|.|TRBJ2-5
CASSYRVGQETQYF
TGCGCCAGCAGCTACAGGGTTGGACAAGAGACCCAGTACTTC
>TRBV11-3|14|.|.|TRBJ2-1
CASSLSTGVHEQFF
TGTGCCAGCAGCTTATCGACAGGTGTCCATGAGCAGTTCTTC
>TRBV5-4|13|TRBD2|.|TRBJ2-5
CASSSPGLAGDHF
TGTGCCAGCAGCTCACCGGGACTAGCGGGGGACCACTTC
>TRBV15|16|TRBD2|.|TRBJ2-5
CATRETSGGVGETQYF
TGTGCCACCAGAGAGACTAGCGGGGGTGTAGGAGAGACCCAGTACTTC
>TRBV5-1|17|TRBD2|.|TRBJ2-1
CASSINVLAGGMNEQFF
TGCGCCAGCAGCATCAATGTCCTAGCGGGGGGTATGAATGAGCAGTTCTTC
>TRBV5-1|15|TRBD2|.|TRBJ2-3
CASSLGLAGADTQYF
TGCGCCAGCAGCTTGGGGCTAGCGGGGGCAGATACGCAGTATTTT
>TRBV19|14|.|.|TRBJ2-7
CASTAGGSPREQYF
TGTGCCAGTACGGCAGGGGGGTCTCCTCGGGAGCAGTACTTC
>TRBV11-2|15|TRBD1|.|TRBJ2-2
CASSSNRGYTGELFF
TGTGCCAGCAGCTCGAACAGGGGATACACCGGGGAGCTGTTTTTT
>TRBV5-1|15|TRBD2|.|TRBJ2-5
CASSLDPGGQETQYF
TGCGCCAGCAGCTTGGACCCGGGGGGACAAGAGACCCAGTACTTC
>TRBV28|13|.|.|TRBJ2-7
CASSLFGGYEQYF
TGTGCCAGCAGTTTATTCGGGGGCTACGAGCAGTACTTC
>TRBV4-1|15|.|.|TRBJ1-4
CASSQVGTGGEKLFF
TGCGCCAGCAGCCAAGTGGGGACCGGGGGTGAAAAACTGTTTTTT
>TRBV2|15|TRBD2|.|TRBJ2-5
CASSKTSGVGETQYF
TGTGCCAGCAGCAAAACTAGCGGGGTTGGGGAGACCCAGTACTTC
>TRBV13|14|TRBD2|.|TRBJ2-7
CASSLREGSYEQYF
TGTGCCAGCAGCCTCCGGGAGGGCTCCTACGAGCAGTACTTC
>TRBV6-2/TRBV6-3|13|.|.|TRBJ1-5
CASSFDSYQPQHF
TGTGCCAGCAGTTTTGACAGCTATCAGCCCCAGCATTTT
>TRBV6-5|15|TRBD1|.|TRBJ1-5
CASRVDRAGNQPQHF
TGTGCCAGCAGGGTGGACAGGGCTGGCAATCAGCCCCAGCATTTT
>TRBV19|15|.|.|TRBJ2-3
CASSIGAGLGDTQYF
TGTGCCAGCTCGATCGGGGCGGGGTTAGGAGATACGCAGTATTTT
>TRBV5-1|16|TRBD2|.|TRBJ2-3
CASSSTSGGNTDTQYF
TGCGCCAGCAGCTCGACTAGCGGGGGGAATACAGATACGCAGTATTTT
>TRBV3-1/TRBV3-2|15|TRBD2|.|TRBJ2-7
CASSQGSGGRYEQYF
TGTGCCAGCAGCCAGGGGAGCGGGGGGCGCTACGAGCAGTACTTC
>TRBV29-1|12|.|many|TRBJ2-5
CSVGQKGETQYF
TGCAGCGTTGGACAAAAGGGGGAGACCCAGTACTTC
>TRBV19|16|TRBD1|.|TRBJ1-2
CASSMRQGGLYYGYTF
TGTGCCAGTAGTATGCGCCAGGGGGGACTTTACTATGGCTACACCTTC
>TRBV20-1|11|.|.|TRBJ2-3
CSATAVDTQYF
TGCAGTGCCACGGCGGTAGATACGCAGTATTTT
>TRBV7-8|15|TRBD1|.|TRBJ2-7
CASRSPTGGAYEQYF
TGTGCCAGCAGATCACCGACAGGGGGCGCTTACGAGCAGTACTTC
>TRBV21-1|14|.|.|TRBJ1-2
CASSKEGGAGGYTF
TGTGCCAGCAGCAAAGAGGGGGGGGCCGGTGGCTACACCTTC
>TRBV9|14|TRBD1|.|TRBJ1-6
CASDRGHDNSPLHF
TGTGCCAGCGACAGGGGGCATGATAATTCACCCCTCCACTTT
>TRBV6-5|14|.|.|TRBJ2-7
CASRFKGRVYEQYF
TGTGCCAGCAGATTCAAAGGGCGGGTGTACGAGCAGTACTTC
>TRBV6-4|15|TRBD2|.|TRBJ2-1
CASSETSGGFNEQFF
TGTGCCAGCAGTGAGACTAGCGGGGGGTTCAATGAGCAGTTCTTC
>TRBV2|15|.|.|TRBJ1-3
CASSVAGSIGNTIYF
TGTGCCAGCAGCGTGGCGGGTTCGATTGGAAACACCATATATTTT
>TRBV6-5|14|TRBD2|.|TRBJ2-5
CASSVAGGRETQYF
TGTGCCAGCAGCGTAGCGGGGGGTCGTGAGACCCAGTACTTC
>TRBV5-1|14|.|.|TRBJ1-4
CASSFSATNEKLFF
TGCGCCAGCAGCTTTTCTGCAACTAATGAAAAACTGTTTTTT
>TRBV12-5|13|.|once|TRBJ1-5
CASGLTPGQPQHF
TGTGCTAGTGGTTTGACCCCGGGGCAGCCCCAGCATTTT
>TRBV29-1|13|.|.|TRBJ2-5
CSVQTGRRETQYF
TGCAGCGTCCAGACAGGGAGGCGAGAGACCCAGTACTTC
>TRBV7-9|18|TRBD1|.|TRBJ1-1
CASSPSSFRTGGVTEAFF
TGTGCCAGCAGCCCTTCTTCGTTTCGGACAGGGGGGGTCACTGAAGCTTTCTTT
>TRBV9|16|TRBD2|.|TRBJ2-3
CASSAISAGGADTQYF
TGTGCCAGCAGCGCCATCTCAGCGGGGGGTGCAGATACGCAGTATTTT
>TRBV24-1|13|.|.|TRBJ2-1
CATSDTGFHEQFF
TGTGCCACCAGTGACACAGGCTTCCATGAGCAGTTCTTC
>TRBV19|13|.|.|TRBJ2-5
CASNIGGQETQYF
TGTGCCAGTAATATCGGGGGCCAAGAGACCCAGTACTTC
>TRBV19|17|TRBD2|.|TRBJ2-3
CASSMTSGGTSTDTQYF
TGTGCCAGTAGTATGACTAGCGGGGGAACTAGCACAGATACGCAGTATTTT
>TRBV7-6|16|TRBD2|.|TRBJ2-2
CASNSPRGVNTGELFF
TGTGCCAGCAACTCCCCGCGGGGGGTGAACACCGGGGAGCTGTTTTTT
>TRBV5-8|15|TRBD2|.|TRBJ2-3
CASSLAGPGSDTQYF
TGTGCCAGCAGCTTAGCGGGGCCTGGGTCAGATACGCAGTATTTT